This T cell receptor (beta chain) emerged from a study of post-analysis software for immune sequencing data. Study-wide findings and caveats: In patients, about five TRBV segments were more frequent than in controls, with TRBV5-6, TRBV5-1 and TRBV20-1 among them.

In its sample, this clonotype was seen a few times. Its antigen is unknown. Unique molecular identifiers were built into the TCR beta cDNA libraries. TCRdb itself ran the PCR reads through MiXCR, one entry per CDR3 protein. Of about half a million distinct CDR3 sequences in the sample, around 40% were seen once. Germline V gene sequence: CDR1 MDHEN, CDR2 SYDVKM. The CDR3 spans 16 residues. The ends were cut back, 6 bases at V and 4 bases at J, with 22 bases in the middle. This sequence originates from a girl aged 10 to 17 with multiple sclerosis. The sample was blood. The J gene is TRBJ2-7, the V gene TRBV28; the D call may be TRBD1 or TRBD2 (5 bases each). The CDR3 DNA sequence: TGTGCCAGCAGCTCCGGAGGAGTTGGGGCCGGATACGAGCAGTACTTC. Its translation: CASSSGGVGAGYEQYF.